The 32 T cell receptor beta chains reported below all come from one sample, sequenced in a study of cytomegalovirus exposure and HLA in healthy donors. The PCR contained 60 Vbeta and 13 Jbeta primers. Using immunoSEQ multiplex PCR, the repertoire was profiled, and TCRdb retains in-frame clones only, with some absent. The data contain roughly 190,000 clones, roughly 80% of them seen just once; the ten biggest clones take up roughly 3.6%. The sample was PBMCs. The receptors originated from a man in his forties in good health and CMV-seropositive.

In DNA form, the CDR3 reads TGTGCCAGCAGTGGCACGGGGGGATGGGAGCAGTACTTC. Translating it yields CASSGTGGWEQYF. The chain joins TRBV6-1 to TRBJ2-7; TRBD2 matches at 7 bases. Germline CDR1 reads MNHNS; CDR2 reads SASEGT. V lost 4 bases to trimming and J lost 7 bases; unmatched junction nucleotides: 7. The CDR3 consists of 13 residues.

The chain links TRBV4-1 to TRBJ2-7; TRBD2 is a possible D gene (5 bases). V lost 0 bases and J lost 3, with 9 bases in between. The CDR3 runs to 14 residues. Per the germline V gene, CDR1 is MGHRA and CDR2 is YSYEKL. The CDR3 loop is CASSQDPGIYEQYF. The CDR3 DNA is TGCGCCAGCAGCCAAGATCCCGGGATCTACGAGCAGTACTTC.

As for this clone: The junction does not match germline at one end; this may be a read error. The chain links TRBV6-6 to TRBJ1-1, with D possibly matching TRBD1 (6 bases). CDR1 and CDR2 from the germline V gene are MNHNY and SVGAGI (reference sequence). This CDR3 contains 14 residues. The DNA for the CDR3 is TGTGCCATCAGTGTCTTGGGACAAAACACTGAAGCTTTCTTT. It translates to CAISVLGQNTEAFF.

The CDR3 loop reads CASSEARVYGYTF. CDR3 nucleotides: TGTGCCAGCAGTGAAGCGCGCGTGTATGGCTACACCTTC. The chain employs TRBV6-1 and TRBJ1-2; no firm D call. Germline-derived CDR1 and CDR2 are MNHNS and SASEGT. Trimming cost V 0 bases and J 5 bases, with 7 bases left between them. The CDR3 has 13 amino acids.

The chain couples TRBV9 to TRBJ1-4; maybe TRBD1 (5 bases). In germline, CDR1 is SGDLS, CDR2 YYNGEE. With 3 bases removed from V and 0 bases from J, the gap between germline ends came to 12 bases. This CDR3 spans 16 amino acids. The CDR3 spells CASSAFIQATNEKLFF. The CDR3, as DNA: TGTGCCAGCAGCGCATTTATACAGGCAACTAATGAAAAACTGTTTTTT.

The chain is built from TRBV9 and TRBJ1-3; D is unclear. V was trimmed by 5 bases and J by 2 bases, leaving 14 bases between them. CDR1 is SGDLS, CDR2 YYNGEE, per germline. This CDR3 comprises 15 residues. CDR3 nucleotide sequence: TGTGCCAGCAGTAATCCGAACTCCCCTGGAAACACCATATATTTT. Amino acids: CASSNPNSPGNTIYF.

This clone was found once. As DNA, the CDR3 is TGTGCCAGCAGCACAGGGGGGAGCAATCAGCCCCAGCATTTT. Amino acids: CASSTGGSNQPQHF. This chain connects TRBV28 to TRBJ1-5; 8 bases align to TRBD1. Germline CDR1 is MDHEN and CDR2 is SYDVKM. This CDR3 contains 14 residues. After removal of 6 bases from V and 1 base from J, the junction contained 2 bases not matched to a gene.

A few counts support this clone. This rearrangement joins TRBV4-3 to TRBJ2-7; 8 bases align to TRBD1. The junction had 3 bases not matched to a gene; V was cut back by 0 bases and J by 2 bases. The germline CDR1 and CDR2 sequences are LGHNA and YSLEER. This CDR3 comprises 15 residues. The CDR3 spells CASSQERTGTYEQYF. The CDR3 nucleotides are TGCGCCAGCAGCCAAGAAAGGACAGGGACCTACGAGCAGTACTTC.

This clone has only a few counts. V is TRBV18 and J is TRBJ2-1, with 12 bases fitting TRBD1. Unmatched junction bases numbered 4, after V lost 0 bases and J lost 7 bases. CDR3 size: 16 residues. The germline gives CDR1 KGHSH, CDR2 LQKENI. The CDR3 here is CASSPPGQGASNEQFF. The CDR3 DNA sequence: TGTGCCAGCTCACCACCGGGACAGGGGGCTAGTAATGAGCAGTTCTTC.

The chain carries TRBV29-1 and TRBJ1-1, with D possibly being TRBD1 (6 bases). Trimming took 7 bases from V and 3 from J, leaving 9 bases between them. This CDR3 comprises 11 residues. The germline CDR1 and CDR2 sequences are SQVTM and ANQGSEA. The CDR3 sequence is CSGNRDTEAFF. As DNA, the CDR3 is TGCAGCGGAAACAGGGACACTGAAGCTTTCTTT.

The sample holds a few counts of this clone. The chain joins TRBV10-3 to TRBJ2-6; D remains unclear. Germline V lookup: CDR1 ENHRY, CDR2 SYGVKD. The CDR3 totals 16 residues. V was shortened by 9 bases and J by 0 bases, with 15 bases between the two germline ends. The CDR3 DNA is TGTGCCATTCCCCGAACGAGGAACTCTGGGGCCAACGTCCTGACTTTC. Its protein product is CAIPRTRNSGANVLTF.

This rearrangement joins TRBV4-3 to TRBJ2-7; 9 bases agree with TRBD2. From germline, CDR1 is LGHNA and CDR2 YSLEER. The CDR3 covers 15 residues. V shed 4 bases, J shed 1 base, and the junction held 5 bases outside the gene matches. The CDR3 sequence is CASSPPAGGSYEQYF. CDR3 DNA sequence: TGCGCCAGCAGCCCACCGGCGGGAGGGTCCTACGAGCAGTACTTC.

The chain has TRBV5-5 and TRBJ1-5; 7 bases are shared with TRBD1. Germline values: CDR1 SGHKS, CDR2 YYEKEE (reference sequence). The CDR3 extends over 14 amino acids. V lost 4 bases and J lost 7; bases outside the gene matches: 8. CDR3 in amino acids: CASSLGTAIQPQHF. DNA for the CDR3: TGTGCCAGCAGCCTCGGGACAGCCATCCAGCCCCAGCATTTT.

Of note for this clone: One end of the junction varies from germline; a read error may be responsible. The chain is built from TRBV6-4 and TRBJ2-1, with D possibly matching TRBD2 (6 bases). The CDR3 runs 15 residues. Germline-derived CDR1 and CDR2 are MRHNA and SNTAGT. The CDR3 DNA reads TGTGCCAGCAGTGCGTCCTGGGACTTCCACAATGAGCAGCTCTTC. Translation gives CASSASWDFHNEQLF.

In this sample, this clone turned up once. The chain couples TRBV10-3 to TRBJ2-3; 8 nucleotides line up with TRBD2. V shed 3 bases and J 3 bases; nucleotides not matched to a gene: 11. The CDR3 runs 17 residues. Germline V gene sequence: CDR1 ENHRY, CDR2 SYGVKD. The CDR3 protein is CAISDGEREIGTDTQYF. The CDR3 DNA reads as TGTGCCATCAGTGATGGGGAGCGGGAGATAGGGACAGATACGCAGTATTTT.

This clone is a singleton in its sample. V usage is TRBV5-8 and J usage is TRBJ2-7; the D gene is possibly TRBD1 (5 bases). The germline V and J ends were trimmed by 3 bases and 4 bases, with 14 bases remaining between them. The CDR3 extends over 14 amino acids. Germline loops: CDR1 SGHTS, CDR2 YDEGEE. In DNA, the CDR3 is TGTGCCAGCAGCTCGGACACCTCAGGGTACGAGCAGTACTTC. It codes for CASSSDTSGYEQYF.

This sequence joins TRBV10-3 and TRBJ1-5; 7 positions match TRBD1. The CDR3 sequence is 15 residues long. Germline assignment: CDR1 ENHRY and CDR2 SYGVKD. The ends lost 3 bases at V and 7 bases at J; junction bases unmatched: 9. The CDR3 DNA reads as TGTGCCATCAGTGACTCGACAGGGATGGTCCAGCCCCAGCATTTT. As protein: CAISDSTGMVQPQHF.

The chain carries TRBV7-2 and TRBJ2-1; maybe TRBD2 (6 bases). Germline V gene data show CDR1 as SGHTA and CDR2 as FQGNSA. CDR3 size: 14 residues. The V gene lost 2 bases and the J gene lost 7 bases, with 12 bases spanning the gap. The CDR3: CASSLIAEGNEQFF. CDR3 nucleotides: TGTGCCAGCAGCTTAATAGCGGAAGGGAATGAGCAGTTCTTC.

For the CDR3, the DNA is TGTGCCATCAGTGATTCTCAGACAGGGGCCTACGAGCAGTACTTC. Translation: CAISDSQTGAYEQYF. V usage is TRBV10-3 and J usage is TRBJ2-7; 8 bases fit TRBD1. Unmatched junction bases numbered 6, after V lost 3 bases and J lost 2 bases. The CDR3 runs 15 residues. Germline loops: CDR1 ENHRY, CDR2 SYGVKD.

In this sample, this clone turned up once. This chain connects TRBV13 to TRBJ2-7; D might be TRBD2 (7 bases). In germline, CDR1 is PRHDT, CDR2 FYEKMQ (reference sequence). Trimming took off 1 base at V and 0 bases at J, with 16 bases between the two ends. The CDR3 contains 17 residues. As DNA, the CDR3 is TGTGCCAGCAGCTTAGCGGGGAGGCGGGGGCCCTCCTACGAGCAGTACTTC. It codes for CASSLAGRRGPSYEQYF.

The gene calls are TRBV7-9 and TRBJ2-5; a weak D match, TRBD1 (6 bases). Germline CDR1 and CDR2: SEHNR and FQNEAQ (reference sequence). CDR3 size: 13 residues. V dropped 4 bases and J dropped 7 bases, with 13 bases sitting between them. The CDR3 DNA is TGTGCCAGCAGCTCAGGGGTTGTCGGGACCCAGTACTTC. Its protein product is CASSSGVVGTQYF.

This clone was detected once. The chain has TRBV5-1 and TRBJ2-3, with 8 bases identical to TRBD2. The trim removed 0 bases at V and 3 bases at J, leaving 3 bases unmatched. This CDR3 is 15 amino acids long. Germline CDR1 is SGHRS and CDR2 is YFSETQ. The CDR3 spells CASSLAGRGTDTQYF. The DNA for the CDR3 is TGCGCCAGCAGCTTGGCCGGGAGGGGGACAGATACGCAGTATTTT.

As concerns this clone: The missing conserved phenylalanine or tryptophan at the end of this CDR3 makes a read error likely. This rearrangement joins TRBV27 to TRBJ1-1, with 9 bases fitting TRBD1. V lost 6 bases and J lost 2; bases outside the gene matches: 4. Per germline, CDR1 MNHEY and CDR2 SMNVEV (reference sequence). This CDR3 has 14 amino acids. As DNA, the CDR3 is TGTGCCAGCAGCGGACAGGGGATCAACACTGAAGCTTTCCTT. Its protein is CASSGQGINTEAFL.

The chain links TRBV28 to TRBJ1-6, with 9 nucleotides matching TRBD1. V trimming: 4 bases; J trimming: 9 bases; junction bases outside the gene matches: 10. Germline V CDR1 and CDR2: MDHEN, SYDVKM. This CDR3 is 16 amino acids long. Here the CDR3 DNA reads TGTGCCAGCAGTTCTCCGGGACAGGGAATCGGTTCACCCCTCCACTTT. It translates to CASSSPGQGIGSPLHF.

The V gene is TRBV7-9, the J gene TRBJ2-3, with a tentative D call TRBD2 (5 bases). Looked up from germline, CDR1 is SEHNR and CDR2 is FQNEAQ (reference sequence). V lost 3 bases to trimming and J lost 6 bases, with 10 bases between them. The CDR3 consists of 13 residues. CDR3 protein: CASSFNGGDTQYF. The DNA of the CDR3 is TGTGCCAGCAGCTTTAACGGCGGGGATACGCAGTATTTT.

There are a few counts of this clone. The chain is built from TRBV7-9 and TRBJ2-7; the D gene is possibly TRBD2 (5 bases). Germline CDR1 and CDR2: SEHNR and FQNEAQ (reference sequence). Trimming shortened V by 3 bases and J by 5 bases, and 8 bases separated the two germline ends. The CDR3 has 12 amino acids. The CDR3 is CASSFGINEQYF. Here the CDR3 DNA reads TGTGCCAGCAGCTTCGGGATTAACGAGCAGTACTTC.

The CDR3 region is CASSQMQGISPLHF. The CDR3 DNA is TGCGCCAGCAGCCAAATGCAGGGTATCTCACCCCTCCACTTT. The genes are TRBV4-1 and TRBJ1-6; possible D gene TRBD1, 5 bases. Trimming cost V 2 bases and J 10 bases, with 12 bases left between them. The germline CDR1 and CDR2 sequences are MGHRA and YSYEKL. The CDR3 runs to 14 residues.

The rearrangement links TRBV15 to TRBJ2-5, with TRBD1 matching over 8 bases. Germline values: CDR1 LNHNV, CDR2 YYDKDF (reference sequence). The CDR3 runs 14 residues. The junction had 7 bases not matched to a gene; V was cut back by 5 bases and J by 5 bases. CDR3 bases: TGTGCCACCAGCTCCCGTCAGGGGGCTGAGACCCAGTACTTC. Translation: CATSSRQGAETQYF.

The chain combines TRBV27 with TRBJ2-1; the D gene is possibly TRBD2 (5 bases). The CDR3 loop spans 12 amino acids. Trimming cost V 5 bases and J 5 bases, with 7 bases left between them. Germline CDR1 reads MNHEY; CDR2 reads SMNVEV (reference sequence). CDR3 residues: CASSGSHNEQFF. The CDR3 region has the DNA TGTGCCAGCAGTGGGAGTCACAATGAGCAGTTCTTC.

The rearrangement links TRBV19 to TRBJ1-2; 9 nucleotides align to TRBD1. V shed 5 bases and J 8 bases; nucleotides not matched to a gene: 9. Germline-derived CDR1 and CDR2 are LNHDA and SQIVND (reference sequence). The CDR3 sequence is 14 residues long. The CDR3 here is CASSGPGQGYGYTF. In nucleotides, the CDR3 is TGTGCCAGTAGTGGTCCGGGACAGGGATACGGCTACACCTTC.

This chain uses TRBV11-3 with TRBJ2-2; D possibly corresponds to TRBD2 (5 bases). The V gene lost 2 bases and the J gene lost 6 bases, with 7 bases spanning the gap. This CDR3 is 13 amino acids long. CDR1 and CDR2 from the germline V gene are SGHNT and YENEEA. The CDR3 region has the DNA TGTGCCAGCAGCTTAAGCGGCCCCGGGGAGCTGTTTTTT. It yields the protein CASSLSGPGELFF.

The gene calls are TRBV6-5 and TRBJ2-2; tentative D call: TRBD2 (6 bases). The CDR3 sequence is 15 residues long. CDR1 and CDR2 (germline): MNHEY, SVGAGI. V lost 2 bases, J lost 4 bases, and 11 bases lay in between. The CDR3 loop reads CASSYPTRSTGELFF. The CDR3 DNA sequence: TGTGCCAGCAGTTACCCGACTAGATCCACCGGGGAGCTGTTTTTT.